The present T cell receptor (beta chain) was sequenced within a study of early T cells in non-severe SARS-CoV-2 infection (dated by TCRdb to about 2021). A note on the overall study: Bulk RNA from unsorted whole blood was used for TCR sequencing, so alpha and beta chains could not be paired. General findings and caveats noted by the study authors: Matching against VDJdb was skewed toward anti-spike CD8 responses, likely underestimated virus-specific expansions, and missed private and CD4 specificities.

Libraries came from 5' RACE. Sequencing was carried out with a NextSeq 500. Unique molecular identifiers were attached to individual cDNA molecules in the TCR library protocol so that sequencing error and PCR bias could be corrected. TCR alpha and beta chains were both sequenced, and the abundances of alpha and beta sequences in each sample were closely correlated with each other. For the original study's pipeline: Decombinator V4 was used to annotate the V gene, J gene and CDR3 of the TCR sequences. Expanded TCRs were defined as changing significantly between any two time points under a Poisson model with p below 0.0001. TCR abundances were normalised to the total number of TCRs sequenced in each sample and reported as counts per million. VDJdb, accessed 1 November 2021, was searched for CMV, EBV and SARS-CoV-2 annotated TCRs, with TCRs annotated for multiple antigens excluded. TCRdb reanalyzed the raw reads on its own, using fastp at Q25 for trimming and MiXCR for clone calling, and kept in-frame beta chains. Every distinct CDR3 protein forms one entry, paired with its most common genes and DNA. The V and J calls here are based on TCRdb, not the publication. The sample table records approximately 50,000 distinct CDR3 sequences; approximately 9.4% of these occur just once. More than 12% of the sample belongs to the ten largest clones.

A case-control design nested within a healthcare worker cohort in London, UK, was used, with weekly nasopharyngeal swab PCR tests and blood sampling performed. Between 23 and 31 March 2020, the week of the UK lockdown, healthcare workers were enrolled and then followed up weekly for as long as 16 weeks. In its sample, this clonotype was seen many times. This receptor's antigen is unknown. The sample holds no much larger clone one base away, and base qualities are not on file. This clonotype originated in an adult who was a healthcare worker with PCR-confirmed SARS-CoV-2 infection or an uninfected control (not recorded which). Sequencing was carried out using whole blood.

The CDR3 amino acid sequence is: CATSDPGTGTGELFF. The nucleotide sequence is given as TGTGCCACCAGTGATCCCGGGACAGGCACCGGGGAGCTGTTTTTT. Rearrangement joined TRBV24-1 to TRBJ2-2; TRBD1 aligns with 8 central bases. CDR3 length: 15 amino acids, cysteine to phenylalanine. Only CDR3 DNA remains: 45 bases, in frame from the first base. The germline V and J ends show losses of 3 bases and 4 bases respectively, and no gene match explains 3 bases of the junction. CDR1 and CDR2 (KGHDR, SFDVKD) derive from the germline V gene.